A selection of T cell receptor beta chains follows, all from one sample in a study of cytomegalovirus exposure and HLA in healthy donors. The protocol was immunoSEQ multiplex PCR, while the TCRdb copy is restricted to in-frame clones and leaves out a portion. The repertoire has 150,000 to 200,000 clones, approximately 80% of them found once; the top ten carry around 4.1%. Specimen: PBMCs. Receptor source: a woman in her forties or fifties in good health and CMV-seropositive. CDR3s include the opening cysteine and the closing phenylalanine or tryptophan. A D gene is named only where the DNA matches it firmly. The size entry is marked missing in some rows and otherwise reads once, few, many or a size class.

clone_size | d_call | j_call | v_call | cdr3_length | cdr3_aa | cdr3_nt
once | TRBD1 | TRBJ1-2 | TRBV7-2 | 15 | CASSLNPGGLGGYTF | TGTGCCAGCAGCTTAAACCCAGGGGGCTTGGGGGGCTACACCTTC
NA | NA | TRBJ1-2 | TRBV12-5 | 10 | CASGGPGYTF | TGTGCTAGTGGTGGGCCAGGCTACACCTTC
NA | TRBD2 | TRBJ2-3 | TRBV7-8 | 18 | CASSLGLAGYAVPDTQYF | TGTGCCAGCAGCCTCGGACTAGCGGGATATGCGGTGCCAGATACGCAGTATTTT
NA | NA | TRBJ2-3 | TRBV7-2 | 15 | CASSQTGVSTDTQYF | TGTGCCAGCAGCCAAACCGGGGTTTCCACAGATACGCAGTATTTT
NA | NA | TRBJ2-7 | TRBV10-1 | 16 | CASSDHSHEGSYEQYF | TGCGCCAGCAGTGACCATTCTCATGAGGGCTCCTACGAGCAGTACTTC
NA | TRBD1 | TRBJ2-7 | TRBV29-1 | 13 | CSASQGADYEQYF | TGCAGCGCCAGCCAGGGGGCCGACTACGAGCAGTACTTC
NA | TRBD1 | TRBJ2-7 | TRBV9 | 15 | CASSPGADRGYEQYF | TGTGCCAGCAGTCCCGGTGCTGACAGGGGCTACGAGCAGTACTTC
once | TRBD2 | TRBJ2-5 | TRBV29-1 | 13 | CSVGTTLQETQYF | TGCAGCGTGGGGACTACACTCCAGGAGACCCAGTACTTC
NA | NA | TRBJ2-1 | TRBV4-2 | 13 | CASSQTRLGEQFF | TGTGCCAGCAGCCAAACTAGGTTGGGTGAGCAGTTCTTC
few | TRBD1 | TRBJ1-2 | TRBV4-3 | 16 | CASSQELTGGSWSYTF | TGCGCCAGCAGCCAAGAGCTTACAGGGGGATCTTGGTCGTACACCTTC
NA | NA | TRBJ1-5 | TRBV25-1 | 16 | CASSAHVGGFDQPQHF | TGTGCCAGCAGTGCCCATGTAGGAGGGTTCGATCAGCCCCAGCATTTT
NA | TRBD1 | TRBJ1-1 | TRBV7-8 | 14 | CASSPTGEDTEAFF | TGTGCCAGCAGCCCGACAGGGGAGGACACTGAAGCTTTCTTT
NA | TRBD1 | TRBJ2-7 | TRBV30 | 14 | CAWSPGTGKPEQYF | TGTGCCTGGAGTCCCGGGACAGGAAAACCCGAGCAGTACTTC
NA | NA | TRBJ1-1 | TRBV6-1 | 14 | CASSARTVNTEAFF | TGTGCCAGCAGTGCGCGGACAGTTAACACTGAAGCTTTCTTT
once | NA | TRBJ1-1 | TRBV25-1 | 17 | CASSELGQGLRNTEAFF | TGTGCCAGCAGTGAATTAGGGCAGGGGTTAAGGAACACTGAAGCTTTCTTT
NA | NA | TRBJ1-2 | TRBV6-5 | 12 | CASREDNYGYTF | TGTGCCAGCAGGGAGGATAACTATGGCTACACCTTC
NA | NA | TRBJ2-2 | TRBV7-2 | 16 | CASSPKVGANTGELFF | TGTGCCAGCAGCCCTAAGGTAGGGGCGAACACCGGGGAGCTGTTTTTT
NA | NA | TRBJ1-1 | TRBV19 | 13 | CASSIFQNTEAFF | TGTGCCAGTAGTATTTTTCAGAACACTGAAGCTTTCTTT
NA | NA | TRBJ1-3 | TRBV15 | 13 | CATSAGSGNTIYF | TGTGCCACCAGCGCCGGCTCTGGAAACACCATATATTTT
NA | TRBD2 | TRBJ2-7 | TRBV7-3 | 14 | CASIGTSGTYEQYF | TGTGCCAGCATAGGGACTAGCGGTACCTACGAGCAGTACTTC
few | NA | TRBJ1-1 | TRBV7-2 | 14 | CASSSGIRDTEAFF | TGTGCCAGCAGTTCAGGGATTCGAGACACTGAAGCTTTCTTT
few | NA | TRBJ1-1 | TRBV4-1 | 16 | CASSPEIRVKNTEAFF | TGCGCCAGCAGCCCGGAGATCAGGGTTAAGAACACTGAAGCTTTCTTT
NA | TRBD1 | TRBJ1-1 | TRBV5-1 | 14 | CASSLSGGDYEAFF | TGCGCCAGCAGCTTGTCAGGGGGCGATTATGAAGCTTTCTTT
NA | NA | TRBJ1-6 | TRBV30 | 14 | CAWSGALSNSPLHF | TGTGCCTGGAGTGGGGCTTTGTCTAATTCACCCCTCCACTTT
NA | TRBD2 | TRBJ2-1 | TRBV7-2 | 15 | CASSLSGGYHNEQFF | TGTGCCAGCAGCTTGAGCGGGGGGTACCACAATGAGCAGTTCTTC
NA | TRBD2 | TRBJ2-7 | TRBV27 | 15 | CASSTTSGPLYEQYF | TGTGCCAGCAGTACGACTAGCGGTCCCTTATACGAGCAGTACTTC
NA | TRBD2 | TRBJ2-1 | TRBV6-5 | 15 | CASSPGTSGAFGQFF | TGTGCCAGCAGCCCAGGGACTAGCGGGGCCTTTGGGCAGTTCTTC
NA | NA | TRBJ2-7 | TRBV7-6 | 16 | CASSRTQGAAGDEQYF | TGTGCCAGCAGCCGGACCCAGGGGGCGGCGGGAGATGAGCAGTACTTC
NA | NA | TRBJ1-5 | TRBV6-1 | 18 | CASSEDSYSLFNNQPQHF | TGTGCCAGCAGTGAAGACTCCTACAGCCTCTTCAACAATCAGCCCCAGCATTTT
NA | NA | TRBJ2-6 | TRBV11-2 | 16 | CASSLVGVSGANVLTF | TGTGCCAGCAGCTTAGTCGGGGTCTCTGGGGCCAACGTCCTGACTTTC
NA | TRBD1 | TRBJ1-2 | TRBV7-2 | 14 | CASSSGTGLGGYTF | TGTGCCAGCAGCTCCGGGACAGGGTTAGGGGGCTACACCTTC
NA | TRBD1 | TRBJ1-2 | TRBV6-5 | 14 | CASSTGGQVEGYTF | TGTGCCAGCAGTACCGGGGGACAGGTGGAAGGCTACACCTTC
NA | NA | TRBJ2-3 | TRBV19 | 12 | CASSTGVDTQYF | TGTGCCAGTAGTACAGGGGTGGATACGCAGTATTTT
NA | NA | TRBJ1-2 | TRBV28 | 14 | CASSPQTANYGYTF | TGTGCCAGCAGTCCCCAGACAGCTAACTATGGCTACACCTTC
NA | TRBD2 | TRBJ2-3 | TRBV7-2 | 18 | CASTPRGLGGRVTDTQYF | TGTGCCAGCACCCCACGGGGTCTGGGCGGGAGGGTCACAGATACGCAGTATTTT
NA | TRBD2 | TRBJ2-2 | TRBV29-1 | 16 | CSVGPRLAANTGELFF | TGCAGCGTTGGCCCCCGACTAGCGGCGAACACCGGGGAGCTGTTTTTT
NA | TRBD2 | TRBJ2-1 | TRBV7-2 | 15 | CASTLTSGFYNEQFF | TGTGCCAGCACCCTGACTAGCGGATTCTACAATGAGCAGTTCTTC
NA | TRBD1 | TRBJ1-2 | TRBV4-1 | 15 | CASSPGQPDGYGYTF | TGCGCCAGCAGCCCGGGACAGCCGGACGGCTATGGCTACACCTTC
NA | NA | TRBJ1-2 | TRBV19 | 12 | CAIQGADYGYTF | TGTGCCATCCAGGGTGCCGACTATGGCTACACCTTC
NA | NA | TRBJ1-2 | TRBV18 | 14 | CASSPGGLNYGYTF | TGTGCCAGCTCACCGGGGGGGCTCAATTATGGCTACACCTTC
once | NA | TRBJ1-4 | TRBV5-1 | 13 | CASRAGINEKLFF | TGCGCCAGCAGGGCCGGGATTAATGAAAAACTGTTTTTT
NA | NA | TRBJ2-3 | TRBV9 | 14 | CASSVDGRTDTQYF | TGTGCCAGCAGCGTAGACGGCAGGACAGATACGCAGTATTTT
NA | TRBD1 | TRBJ1-2 | TRBV7-6 | 14 | CASSLGQGRYGYTF | TGTGCCAGCAGCTTGGGACAGGGGCGCTATGGCTACACCTTC
few | NA | TRBJ1-1 | TRBV4-1 | 13 | CASSPLGQTGAFF | TGCGCCAGCAGCCCGTTGGGGCAAACCGGGGCTTTCTTT
NA | TRBD1 | TRBJ2-3 | TRBV6-5 | 14 | CASSYRQGADTQYF | TGTGCCAGCAGTTACAGACAGGGGGCAGATACGCAGTATTTT
NA | TRBD1 | TRBJ2-7 | TRBV7-9 | 14 | CASSLAGQGAEQYF | TGTGCCAGCAGCTTGGCTGGACAGGGGGCCGAGCAGTACTTC
NA | TRBD2 | TRBJ2-1 | TRBV6-4 | 15 | CASSVRAGGPREQFF | TGTGCCAGCAGTGTAAGAGCGGGGGGGCCTCGGGAGCAGTTCTTC
NA | NA | TRBJ1-1 | TRBV4-1 | 17 | CASSQRTFTGGNTEAFF | TGCGCCAGCAGCCAGAGAACTTTTACGGGAGGGAACACTGAAGCTTTCTTT
NA | TRBD1 | TRBJ1-2 | TRBV2 | 12 | CAGYRGGYGYTF | TGTGCCGGGTACAGGGGAGGCTATGGCTACACCTTC
NA | TRBD1 | TRBJ2-2 | TRBV4-3 | 18 | CASSHLRTGRGETGELFF | TGCGCCAGCAGCCATCTCCGGACAGGAAGAGGTGAAACCGGGGAGCTGTTTTTT
once | NA | TRBJ2-1 | TRBV7-8 | 16 | CASSFLTGNSYNEQFF | TGTGCCAGCAGCTTTTTAACAGGGAATTCCTACAATGAGCAGTTCTTC
NA | NA | TRBJ1-2 | TRBV7-3 | 10 | CASSPHGYTF | TGTGCCAGCAGCCCTCATGGCTACACCTTC